This TCR beta chain is from a study of CD8 T cells in Susac syndrome. The RNA input was roughly 0.45 to 1 ug, and it was reverse transcribed with random hexamers. The immunoSEQ assay covered 54 Vbeta and 13 Jbeta segments for CDR3. Via MiXCR, TCRdb re-called the immunoSEQ multiplex PCR reads, giving one row per CDR3 protein. The data contain tens of thousands of distinct CDR3 sequences, roughly 94% of them singletons. Per the germline V gene, CDR1 is MNHEY and CDR2 is SMNVEV (reference sequence). The CDR3 runs to 14 residues. Trimming took 4 bases from V and 6 from J, leaving 15 bases between them. TEMRA cells were FACS-enriched, with CD8+ and CD4+ T cells isolated negatively.

Material: CD8+ T cells from PBMCs. The chain recombines TRBV27 with TRBJ1-2, with D possibly being TRBD1 (6 bases). The sequence derives from a human donor with multiple sclerosis. The CDR3 region is CASSSFQGSDGYTF. The CDR3, as DNA: TGTGCCAGCAGTTCATTCCAGGGGTCGGATGGCTACACCTTC.